This entry lists 21 T cell receptor beta chains sequenced from one sample in a study of blood T cell repertoires in COVID-19. Produced via immunoSEQ multiplex PCR; TCRdb's table is partial and in-frame only. The sample lists 95,000 to 150,000 clones; 78% were seen once. The specimen sequenced was peripheral blood. These receptors were obtained from an older man with acute or convalescent COVID-19.

The gene calls are TRBV5-1 and TRBJ2-5; D not resolved. CDR1 is SGHRS and CDR2 is YFSETQ in the germline V gene. V dropped 3 bases and J dropped 4 bases, with 10 bases sitting between them. CDR3 length: 13 amino acids. CDR3 sequence reads: CASSSSTGETQYF. DNA of the CDR3: TGCGCCAGCAGCTCTTCGACTGGAGAGACCCAGTACTTC. The full variable domain, completed using reference TRBV5-1 and TRBJ2-5, is KAGVTQTPRYLIKTRGQQVTLSCSPISGHRSVSWYQQTPGQGLQFLFEYFSETQRNKGNFPGRFSGRQFSNSRSEMNVSTLELGDSALYLCASSSSTGETQYFGPGTRLLVL.

The V gene is TRBV7-8, the J gene TRBJ1-4, with D perhaps matching TRBD1 (5 bases). The CDR3 sequence is 13 residues long. The V gene lost 4 bases and the J gene lost 14 bases, with 17 bases spanning the gap. The germline CDR1 and CDR2 sequences are SGHVS and FQNEAQ. The CDR3 sequence: CASSSYTGGALFF. In nucleotides, the CDR3 is TGTGCCAGCAGCTCCTACACTGGCGGGGCTCTGTTTTTT.

The gene calls are TRBV19 and TRBJ1-4; TRBD1 is a possible D gene (6 bases). This CDR3 region has 16 residues. V was pared by 2 bases and J by 4 bases, with 14 bases between. From germline, CDR1 is LNHDA and CDR2 SQIVND (reference sequence). The CDR3 reads CASSITGRTLNEKLFF. The CDR3 DNA sequence: TGTGCCAGTAGTATAACAGGGCGGACACTTAATGAAAAACTGTTTTTT.

V usage is TRBV21-1 and J usage is TRBJ2-5; no DNA check was done on the table's D call, TRBD2. TRBV21-1 is a pseudogene. The CDR3 has 15 amino acids. CDR3 region: CAEYPSGGPKETQYF. CDR3 nucleotides: TGTGCCGAATACCCTAGCGGGGGACCTAAAGAGACCCAGTACTTC.

The genes are TRBV7-8 and TRBJ2-7; TRBD1 might be the D (6 bases). Deletions cut 5 bases from V and 5 bases from J, with 19 bases between. Germline V CDR1 and CDR2: SGHVS, FQNEAQ. The length of the CDR3 is 15 residues. The CDR3 nucleotides are TGTGCCAGCAGCCGCACCGATGGACAGTGGCACGAGCAGTACTTC. This encodes CASSRTDGQWHEQYF.

The rearrangement joins TRBV5-3 to TRBJ1-2; unclear D gene. TRBV5-3 qualifies as an ORF whose function is uncertain. CDR3 size: 14 residues. Trimming left V 4 bases short and J 1 base short, with 11 bases between. CDR3 DNA sequence: TGTGCCAGAAGCCGGTTGGGAGATAACTATGGCTACACCTTC. Translated, it gives CARSRLGDNYGYTF.

This chain connects TRBV5-4 to TRBJ2-1, with 8 bases fitting TRBD2. The CDR3 is made up of 17 amino acids. Germline V gene sequence: CDR1 SGHNT, CDR2 YYREEE (reference sequence). Trimming removed 4 bases from V and 0 bases from J; junction bases left unmatched: 9. The chain's CDR3 is CASSPANGLASYNEQFF. In nucleotides, the CDR3 is TGTGCCAGCAGCCCTGCAAACGGACTAGCCTCCTACAATGAGCAGTTCTTC.

The rearrangement joins TRBV5-6 to TRBJ2-7; 7 bases align to TRBD2. The V gene's germline CDR1 is SGHDT and CDR2 YYEEEE. This CDR3 region has 16 residues. J gave up 2 bases and V 4 bases, and 12 bases lay outside the gene matches. The chain's CDR3 is CASSPQPTSPTYEQYF. The CDR3 bases are TGTGCCAGCAGCCCTCAACCGACTAGCCCCACCTACGAGCAGTACTTC.

On this clone itself: Other DNA variants within this sample encode the same CDR3. The chain employs TRBV20-1 and TRBJ1-1; 8 nucleotides match TRBD1. Unmatched junction bases numbered 1, after V lost 6 bases and J lost 4 bases. The CDR3 has 11 amino acids. Germline V gene lookup returns CDR1 DFQATT and CDR2 SNEGSKA (reference sequence). The CDR3 region has the DNA TGCAGTGCCACAGGGGGCACTGAAGCTTTCTTT. It yields the protein CSATGGTEAFF.

The chain recombines TRBV6-6 with TRBJ2-7, with D perhaps TRBD1 (6 bases). Trimming took 6 bases from V and 6 from J, leaving 21 bases between them. There are 15 residues in the CDR3. CDR1 is MNHNY and CDR2 is SVGAGI in the germline V gene (reference sequence). CDR3 loop: CASRATGKVDSEQYF. In DNA form, the CDR3 reads TGTGCCAGCAGAGCAACAGGGAAGGTTGACTCCGAGCAGTACTTC.

Only a few counts were recorded for this clone. The chain combines TRBV6-6 with TRBJ2-1; 7 nucleotides match TRBD1. The CDR3 is 16 amino acids. Germline V lookup: CDR1 MNHNY, CDR2 SVGAGI (reference sequence). Trimming at V came to 6 bases and at J to 3 bases, leaving 11 bases not matched to a gene. The chain's CDR3 is CASSPQGNLYYNEQFF. CDR3 sequence (DNA): TGTGCCAGCAGCCCACAGGGGAATTTATACTACAATGAGCAGTTCTTC.

In its sample, this clone was seen once. The rearrangement links TRBV14 to TRBJ1-2, with 9 bases identical to TRBD1. The CDR3 consists of 15 residues. V trimming: 4 bases; J trimming: 2 bases; junction bases outside the gene matches: 5. Germline CDR1 is SGHDN and CDR2 is FVKESK. DNA of the CDR3: TGTGCCAGCAGCCCCCGGACAGGGGTGAACTATGGCTACACCTTC. It translates to CASSPRTGVNYGYTF.

This clone has just one count. The chain's CDR3 is CASSTGEYGYTF. The DNA of the CDR3 is TGTGCCAGTAGCACAGGGGAGTACGGCTACACCTTC. J is TRBJ1-2 and V is TRBV19; TRBD1 aligns across 7 bases. Per the germline V gene, CDR1 is LNHDA and CDR2 is SQIVND (reference sequence). Trimming took 6 bases from V and 8 from J; bases not matched to a gene: 6. This CDR3 is built from 12 residues.

The chain is built from TRBV19 and TRBJ2-5, with 7 nucleotides matching TRBD2. There are 15 residues in the CDR3. The trim removed 4 bases at V and 5 bases at J, leaving 10 bases unmatched. Per the germline V gene, CDR1 is LNHDA and CDR2 is SQIVND (reference sequence). CDR3 nucleotides: TGTGCCAGTAGTAGGACTAGACAGTTCGGGGAGACCCAGTACTTC. The encoded protein is CASSRTRQFGETQYF.

The table lists this clone with a count of one. This chain connects TRBV7-3 to TRBJ2-7, with D perhaps TRBD2 (6 bases). V gave up 5 bases and J gave up 1 base, with 9 bases separating them. This CDR3 spans 13 amino acids. Germline CDR1 SGHTA, CDR2 FQGTGA. The CDR3 nucleotides read TGTGCCAGCAGCCCTGGAGGGTCCTACGAGCAGTACTTC. Its protein is CASSPGGSYEQYF.

The chain recombines TRBV12-3 or TRBV12-4 with TRBJ1-5, with D perhaps TRBD1 (5 bases). The CDR3 is 12 residues long. The germline V and J ends were trimmed by 8 bases and 11 bases, with 16 bases remaining between them. The CDR3 DNA follows: TGTGCCAGCCAGATCTCGGAGGGGTCCCAGCATTTT. This sequence encodes CASQISEGSQHF.

The chain is built from TRBV5-1 and TRBJ2-7; 7 bases are shared with TRBD2. The CDR3 covers 17 residues. J gave up 0 bases and V 0 bases, and 9 bases lay outside the gene matches. Per germline, CDR1 SGHRS and CDR2 YFSETQ. The CDR3 sequence: CASSLVSGASSSYEQYF. CDR3 coding DNA: TGCGCCAGCAGCTTGGTAAGCGGGGCTTCCTCCTCCTACGAGCAGTACTTC.

This chain joins TRBV10-3 and TRBJ2-2; maybe TRBD2 (7 bases). V gave up 9 bases and J gave up 0 bases, with 20 bases separating them. CDR3 length: 17 amino acids. From germline, CDR1 is ENHRY and CDR2 SYGVKD. The CDR3 protein is CAMGGPGSIANTGELFF. CDR3 nucleotide sequence: TGTGCCATGGGGGGGCCCGGGTCTATCGCGAACACCGGGGAGCTGTTTTTT.

This sequence joins TRBV25-1 and TRBJ1-6, with a possible D match to TRBD1 (6 bases). This CDR3 contains 15 residues. The ends were cut back, 4 bases at V and 8 bases at J, with 15 bases in the middle. The germline gives CDR1 MGHDK, CDR2 SYGVNS. CDR3 loop: CASSVLGAMDSPLHF. The CDR3 DNA is TGTGCCAGCAGTGTATTGGGGGCTATGGATTCACCCCTCCACTTT.

The V call is TRBV4-2, the J call TRBJ1-3; D ambiguous. The CDR3 extends over 16 amino acids. The germline V gene has CDR1 LGHNA and CDR2 YNFKEQ. V lost 2 bases and J 0 bases, leaving 11 bases between the germline ends. This chain's CDR3 is CASSQMGLNSGNTIYF. The DNA of the CDR3 is TGTGCCAGCAGCCAAATGGGCTTGAACTCTGGAAACACCATATATTTT.

The chain is built from TRBV28 and TRBJ1-4, with TRBD1 matching over 10 bases. This CDR3 spans 17 amino acids. The germline CDR1 and CDR2 sequences are MDHEN and SYDVKM. V lost 5 bases, J lost 0 bases, and 6 bases stayed unmatched. The CDR3 spells CASSPQGQGPTNEKLFF. The CDR3 DNA sequence: TGTGCCAGCAGTCCCCAGGGACAGGGGCCAACTAATGAAAAACTGTTTTTT.